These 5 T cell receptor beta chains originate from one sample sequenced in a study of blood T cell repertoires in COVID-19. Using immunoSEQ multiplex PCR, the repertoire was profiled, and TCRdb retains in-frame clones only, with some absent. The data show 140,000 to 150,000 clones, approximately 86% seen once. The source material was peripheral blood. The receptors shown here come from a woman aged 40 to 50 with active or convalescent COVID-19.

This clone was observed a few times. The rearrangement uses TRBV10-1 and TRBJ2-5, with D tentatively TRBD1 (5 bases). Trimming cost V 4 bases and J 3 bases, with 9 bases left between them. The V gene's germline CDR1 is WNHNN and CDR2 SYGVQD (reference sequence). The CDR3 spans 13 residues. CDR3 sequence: CASSAGIKETQYF. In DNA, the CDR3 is TGCGCCAGCAGTGCAGGGATTAAAGAGACCCAGTACTTC.

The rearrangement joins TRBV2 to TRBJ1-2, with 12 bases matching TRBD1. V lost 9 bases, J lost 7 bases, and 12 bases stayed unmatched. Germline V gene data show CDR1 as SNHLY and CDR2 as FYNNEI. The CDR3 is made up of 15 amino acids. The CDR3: CASRPGQGASGGYTF. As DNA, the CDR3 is TGTGCCAGTAGACCGGGACAGGGGGCGTCGGGTGGCTACACCTTC.

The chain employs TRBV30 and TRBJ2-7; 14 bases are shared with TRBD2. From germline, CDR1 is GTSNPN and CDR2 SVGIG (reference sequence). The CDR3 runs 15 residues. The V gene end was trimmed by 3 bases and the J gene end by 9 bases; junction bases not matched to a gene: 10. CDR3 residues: CAWRDPGLAGVGQYF. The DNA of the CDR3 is TGTGCCTGGAGGGATCCGGGACTAGCGGGAGTGGGGCAGTACTTC. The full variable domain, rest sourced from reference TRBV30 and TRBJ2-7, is SQTIHQWPATLVQPVGSPLSLECTVEGTSNPNLYWYRQAAGRGLQLLFYSVGIGQISSEVPQNLSASRPQDRQFILSSKKLLLSDSGFYLCAWRDPGLAGVGQYFGPGTRLTVT.

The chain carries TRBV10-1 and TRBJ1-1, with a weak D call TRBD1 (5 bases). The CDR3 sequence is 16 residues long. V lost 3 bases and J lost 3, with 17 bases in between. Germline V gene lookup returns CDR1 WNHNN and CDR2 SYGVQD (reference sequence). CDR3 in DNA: TGCGCCAGCAGTGAAAAGGGAAGGGGTATAGACACTGAAGCTTTCTTT. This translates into CASSEKGRGIDTEAFF.

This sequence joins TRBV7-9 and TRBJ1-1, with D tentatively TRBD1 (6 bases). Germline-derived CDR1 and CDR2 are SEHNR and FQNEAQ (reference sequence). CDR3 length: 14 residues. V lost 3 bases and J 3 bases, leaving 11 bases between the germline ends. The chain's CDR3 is CASSLAGVDTEAFF. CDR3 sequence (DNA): TGTGCCAGCAGCTTGGCAGGGGTGGACACTGAAGCTTTCTTT. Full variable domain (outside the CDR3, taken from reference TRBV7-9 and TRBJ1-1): DTGVSQNPRHKITKRGQNVTFRCDPISEHNRLYWYRQTLGQGPEFLTYFQNEAQLEKSRLLSDRFSAERPKGSFSTLEIQRTEQGDSAMYLCASSLAGVDTEAFFGQGTRLTVV.